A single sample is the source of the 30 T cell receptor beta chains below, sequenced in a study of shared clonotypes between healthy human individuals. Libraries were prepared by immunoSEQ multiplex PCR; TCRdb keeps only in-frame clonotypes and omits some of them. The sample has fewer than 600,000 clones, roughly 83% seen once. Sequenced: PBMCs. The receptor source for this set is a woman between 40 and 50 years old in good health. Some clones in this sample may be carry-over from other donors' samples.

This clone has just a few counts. The CDR3 spells CASSAGETYSYEQYF. CDR3 bases: TGCGCCAGCAGCGCAGGGGAGACCTACTCCTACGAGCAGTACTTC. The rearrangement links TRBV5-1 to TRBJ2-7, with a possible D match to TRBD1 (6 bases). Germline V gives CDR1 SGHRS, CDR2 YFSETQ. The CDR3 sequence is 15 residues long. V dropped 4 bases and J dropped 0 bases, with 14 bases sitting between them.

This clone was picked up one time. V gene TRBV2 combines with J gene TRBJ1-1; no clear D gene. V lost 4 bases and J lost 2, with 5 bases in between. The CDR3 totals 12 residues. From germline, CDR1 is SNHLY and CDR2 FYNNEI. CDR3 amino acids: CASSGYNTEAFF. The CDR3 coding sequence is TGTGCCAGCAGTGGGTATAACACTGAAGCTTTCTTT.

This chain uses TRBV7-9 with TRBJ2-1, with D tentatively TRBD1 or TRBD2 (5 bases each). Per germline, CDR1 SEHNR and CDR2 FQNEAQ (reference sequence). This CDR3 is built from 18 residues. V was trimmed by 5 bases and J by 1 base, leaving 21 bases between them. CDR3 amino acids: CASSPAVRTLKSYNEQFF. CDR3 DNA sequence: TGTGCCAGCAGCCCAGCGGTTCGGACACTCAAATCCTACAATGAGCAGTTCTTC.

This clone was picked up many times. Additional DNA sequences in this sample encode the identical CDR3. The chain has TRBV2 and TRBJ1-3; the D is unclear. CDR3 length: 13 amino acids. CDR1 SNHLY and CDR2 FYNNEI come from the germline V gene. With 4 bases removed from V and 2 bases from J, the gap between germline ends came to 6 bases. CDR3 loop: CASSGDPGNTIYF. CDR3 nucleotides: TGTGCCAGCAGTGGGGATCCTGGAAACACCATATATTTT.

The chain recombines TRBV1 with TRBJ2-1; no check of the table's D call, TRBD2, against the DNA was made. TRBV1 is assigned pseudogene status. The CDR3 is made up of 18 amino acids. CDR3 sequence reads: CTSSPPGLAGAFYNEQFF. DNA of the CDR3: TGCACCAGCAGCCCCCCGGGACTAGCGGGAGCCTTCTACAATGAGCAGTTCTTC.

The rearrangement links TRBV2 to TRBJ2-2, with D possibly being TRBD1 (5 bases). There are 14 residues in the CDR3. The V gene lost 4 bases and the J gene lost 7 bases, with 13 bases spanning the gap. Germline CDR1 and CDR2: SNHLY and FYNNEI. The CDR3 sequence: CASSGQGANGELFF. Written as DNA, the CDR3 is TGTGCCAGCAGTGGGCAGGGTGCGAACGGGGAGCTGTTTTTT.

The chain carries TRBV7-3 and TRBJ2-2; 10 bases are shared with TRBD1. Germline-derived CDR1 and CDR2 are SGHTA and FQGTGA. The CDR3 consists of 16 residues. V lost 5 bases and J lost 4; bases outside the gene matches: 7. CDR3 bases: TGTGCCAGCAGCCGGCCCGGGACAGGGGCCACCGGGGAGCTGTTTTTT. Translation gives CASSRPGTGATGELFF.

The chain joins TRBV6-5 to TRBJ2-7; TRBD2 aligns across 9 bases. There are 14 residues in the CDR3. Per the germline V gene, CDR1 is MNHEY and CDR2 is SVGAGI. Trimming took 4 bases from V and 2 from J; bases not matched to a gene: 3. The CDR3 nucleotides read TGTGCCAGCAGTTCTCTAGCGGGGACCTACGAGCAGTACTTC. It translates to CASSSLAGTYEQYF.

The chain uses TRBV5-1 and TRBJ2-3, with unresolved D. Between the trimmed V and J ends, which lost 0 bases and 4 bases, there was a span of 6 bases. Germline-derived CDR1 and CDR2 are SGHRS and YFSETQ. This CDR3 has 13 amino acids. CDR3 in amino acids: CASSLGASDTQYF. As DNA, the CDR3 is TGCGCCAGCAGCTTGGGCGCGTCAGATACGCAGTATTTT.

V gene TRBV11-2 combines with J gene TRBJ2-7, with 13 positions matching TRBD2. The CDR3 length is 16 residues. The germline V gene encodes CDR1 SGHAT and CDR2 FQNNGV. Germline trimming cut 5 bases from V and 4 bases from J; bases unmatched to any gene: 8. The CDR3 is CASSHGLAGVGYEQYF. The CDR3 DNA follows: TGTGCCAGCAGCCATGGACTAGCGGGAGTTGGGTACGAGCAGTACTTC.

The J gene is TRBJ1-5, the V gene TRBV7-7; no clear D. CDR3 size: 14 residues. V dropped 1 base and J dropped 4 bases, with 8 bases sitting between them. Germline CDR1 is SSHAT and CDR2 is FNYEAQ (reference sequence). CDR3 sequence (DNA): TGTGCCAGCAGCTTAGGATGGAAAAATCAGCCCCAGCATTTT. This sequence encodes CASSLGWKNQPQHF. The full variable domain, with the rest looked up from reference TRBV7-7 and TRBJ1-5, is GAGVSQSPRYKVTKRGQDVTLRCDPISSHATLYWYQQALGQGPEFLTYFNYEAQPDKSGLPSDRFSAERPEGSISTLTIQRTEQRDSAMYRCASSLGWKNQPQHFGDGTRLSIL.

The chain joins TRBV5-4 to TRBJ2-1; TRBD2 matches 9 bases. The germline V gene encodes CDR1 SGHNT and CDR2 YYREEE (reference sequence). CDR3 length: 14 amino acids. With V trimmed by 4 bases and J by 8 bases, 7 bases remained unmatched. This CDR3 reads CASSKVREGYEQFF. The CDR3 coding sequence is TGTGCCAGCAGCAAAGTGCGGGAGGGGTATGAGCAGTTCTTC.

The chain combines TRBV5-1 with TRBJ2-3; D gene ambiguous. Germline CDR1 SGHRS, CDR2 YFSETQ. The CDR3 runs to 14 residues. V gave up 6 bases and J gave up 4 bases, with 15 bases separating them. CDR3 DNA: TGCGCCAGCACTCAAGTAGTTGGGGCAGATACGCAGTATTTT. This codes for CASTQVVGADTQYF.

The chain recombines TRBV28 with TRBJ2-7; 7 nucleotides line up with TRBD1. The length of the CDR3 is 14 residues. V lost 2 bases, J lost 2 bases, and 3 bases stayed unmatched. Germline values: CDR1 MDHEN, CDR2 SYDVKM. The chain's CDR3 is CASSLPGQPYEQYF. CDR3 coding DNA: TGTGCCAGCAGTTTACCGGGACAGCCCTACGAGCAGTACTTC.

The CDR3, as DNA: TGTGCCAGCAGCCCCACTGGTCGTGTTGGCTACACCTTC. Amino acid sequence: CASSPTGRVGYTF. This chain uses TRBV7-9 with TRBJ1-2; D ambiguous. The V gene lost 5 bases and the J gene lost 7 bases, with 14 bases spanning the gap. The CDR3 is 13 amino acids. The germline V gene has CDR1 SEHNR and CDR2 FQNEAQ (reference sequence).

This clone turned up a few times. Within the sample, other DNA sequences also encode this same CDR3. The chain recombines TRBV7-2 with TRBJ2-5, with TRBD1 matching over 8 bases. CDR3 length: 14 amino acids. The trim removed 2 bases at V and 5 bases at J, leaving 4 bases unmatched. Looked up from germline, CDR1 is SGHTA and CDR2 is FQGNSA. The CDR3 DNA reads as TGTGCCAGCAGCTTACGGCAGGGGGCGGAGACCCAGTACTTC. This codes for CASSLRQGAETQYF. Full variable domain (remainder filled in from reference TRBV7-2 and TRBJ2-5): GAGVSQSPSNKVTEKGKDVELRCDPISGHTALYWYRQSLGQGLEFLIYFQGNSAPDKSGLPSDRFSAERTGGSVSTLTIQRTQQEDSAVYLCASSLRQGAETQYFGPGTRLLVL.

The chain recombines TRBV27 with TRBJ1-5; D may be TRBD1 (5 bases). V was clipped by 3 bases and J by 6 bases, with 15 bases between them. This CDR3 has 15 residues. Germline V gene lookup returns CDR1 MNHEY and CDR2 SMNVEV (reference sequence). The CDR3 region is CASSFGADSSQPQHF. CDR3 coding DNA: TGTGCCAGCAGTTTCGGGGCGGATTCAAGTCAGCCCCAGCATTTT.

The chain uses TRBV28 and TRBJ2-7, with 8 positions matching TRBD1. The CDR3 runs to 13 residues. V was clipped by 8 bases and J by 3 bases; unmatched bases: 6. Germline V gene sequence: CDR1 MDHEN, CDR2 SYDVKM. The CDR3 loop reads CASSGQGYYEQYF. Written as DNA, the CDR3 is TGTGCCAGCTCCGGACAGGGATACTACGAGCAGTACTTC.

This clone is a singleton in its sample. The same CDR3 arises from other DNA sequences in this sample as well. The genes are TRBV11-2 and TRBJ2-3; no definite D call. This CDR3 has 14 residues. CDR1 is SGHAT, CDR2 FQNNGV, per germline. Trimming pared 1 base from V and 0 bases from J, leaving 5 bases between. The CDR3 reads CASSLARSTDTQYF. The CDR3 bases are TGTGCCAGCAGCTTAGCTCGGAGCACAGATACGCAGTATTTT.

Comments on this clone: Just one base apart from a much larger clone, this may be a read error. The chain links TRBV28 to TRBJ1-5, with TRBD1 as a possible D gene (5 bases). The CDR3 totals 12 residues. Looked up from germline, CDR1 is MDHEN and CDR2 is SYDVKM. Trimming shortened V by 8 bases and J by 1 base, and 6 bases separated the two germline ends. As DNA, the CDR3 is TGTGCCAGCGGGGGGAGCAATCAGCCCCAGCATTTT. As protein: CASGGSNQPQHF.

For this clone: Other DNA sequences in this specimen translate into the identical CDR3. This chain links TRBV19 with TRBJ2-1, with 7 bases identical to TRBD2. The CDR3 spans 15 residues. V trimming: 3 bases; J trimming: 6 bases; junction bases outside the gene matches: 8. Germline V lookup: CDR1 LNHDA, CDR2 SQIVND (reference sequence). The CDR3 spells CASSIWAGVGNEQFF. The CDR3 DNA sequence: TGTGCCAGTAGTATTTGGGCGGGAGTTGGCAATGAGCAGTTCTTC.

Written as DNA, the CDR3 is TGTGCCAGCAGCTCGGGACAGCTTAGCACAGATACGCAGTATTTT. Translation gives CASSSGQLSTDTQYF. This chain links TRBV7-2 with TRBJ2-3, with 7 bases aligning to TRBD1. The CDR3 loop spans 15 amino acids. The junction had 4 bases not matched to a gene; V was cut back by 4 bases and J by 0 bases. Germline V gene data show CDR1 as SGHTA and CDR2 as FQGNSA.

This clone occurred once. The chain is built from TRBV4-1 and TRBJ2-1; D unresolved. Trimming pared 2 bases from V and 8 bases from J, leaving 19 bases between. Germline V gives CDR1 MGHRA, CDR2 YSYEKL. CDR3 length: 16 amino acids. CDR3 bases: TGCGCCAGCAGCCAACCGATGGGGTTGGTGGTCCATGAGCAGTTCTTC. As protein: CASSQPMGLVVHEQFF.

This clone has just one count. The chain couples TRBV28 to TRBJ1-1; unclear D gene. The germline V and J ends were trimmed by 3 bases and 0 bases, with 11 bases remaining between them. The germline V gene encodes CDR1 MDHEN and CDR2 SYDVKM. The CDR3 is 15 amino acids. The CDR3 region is CASSFFKGLNTEAFF. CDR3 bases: TGTGCCAGCAGTTTTTTTAAAGGATTGAACACTGAAGCTTTCTTT. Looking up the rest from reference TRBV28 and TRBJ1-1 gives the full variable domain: DVKVTQSSRYLVKRTGEKVFLECVQDMDHENMFWYRQDPGLGLRLIYFSYDVKMKEKGDIPEGYSVSREKKERFSLILESASTNQTSMYLCASSFFKGLNTEAFFGQGTRLTVV.

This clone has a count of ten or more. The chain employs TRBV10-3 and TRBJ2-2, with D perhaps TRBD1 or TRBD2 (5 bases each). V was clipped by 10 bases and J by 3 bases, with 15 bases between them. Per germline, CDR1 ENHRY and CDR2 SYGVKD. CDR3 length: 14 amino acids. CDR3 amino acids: CASRSGTDTGELFF. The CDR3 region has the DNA TGTGCCAGCAGGTCAGGGACGGACACCGGGGAGCTGTTTTTT.

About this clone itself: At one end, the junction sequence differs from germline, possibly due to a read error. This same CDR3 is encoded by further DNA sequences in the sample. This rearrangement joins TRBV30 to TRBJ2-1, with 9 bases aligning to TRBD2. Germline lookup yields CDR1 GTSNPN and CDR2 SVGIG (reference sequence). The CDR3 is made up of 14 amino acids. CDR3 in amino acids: CASPGTSSTHEQFF. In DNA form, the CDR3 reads TGCGCCTCTCCCGGGACTAGCAGTACCCATGAGCAGTTCTTC. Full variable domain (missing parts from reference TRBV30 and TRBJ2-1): SQTIHQWPATLVQPVGSPLSLECTVEGTSNPNLYWYRQAAGRGLQLLFYSVGIGQISSEVPQNLSASRPQDRQFILSSKKLLLSDSGFYLCASPGTSSTHEQFFGPGTRLTVL.

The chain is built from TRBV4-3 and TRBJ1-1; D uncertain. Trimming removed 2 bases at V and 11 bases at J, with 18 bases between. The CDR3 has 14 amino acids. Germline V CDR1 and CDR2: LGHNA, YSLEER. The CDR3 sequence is CASSQQWASAGAFF. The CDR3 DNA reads TGCGCCAGCAGCCAACAATGGGCCTCCGCGGGGGCTTTCTTT.

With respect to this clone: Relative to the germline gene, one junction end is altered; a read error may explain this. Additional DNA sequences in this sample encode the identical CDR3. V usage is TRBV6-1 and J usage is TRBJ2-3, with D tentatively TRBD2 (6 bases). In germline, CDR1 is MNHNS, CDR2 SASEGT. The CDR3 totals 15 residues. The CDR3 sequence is CASSEGRLETDTQYF. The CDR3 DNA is TGTGCCAGCAGCGAAGGGAGACTAGAAACAGATACGCAGTATTTT.

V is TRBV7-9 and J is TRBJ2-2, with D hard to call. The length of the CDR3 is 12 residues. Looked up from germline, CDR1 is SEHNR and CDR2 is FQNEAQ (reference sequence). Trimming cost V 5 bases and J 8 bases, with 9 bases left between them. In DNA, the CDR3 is TGTGCCAGCAGCGGAAGAATGGGGGAGCTGTTTTTT. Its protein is CASSGRMGELFF.

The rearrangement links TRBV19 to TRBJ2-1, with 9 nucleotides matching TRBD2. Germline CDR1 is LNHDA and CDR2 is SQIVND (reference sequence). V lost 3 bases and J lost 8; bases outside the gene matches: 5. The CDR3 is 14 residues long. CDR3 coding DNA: TGTGCCAGTAGTATCAGGGTAGCGGGAGATGAGCAGTTCTTC. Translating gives CASSIRVAGDEQFF. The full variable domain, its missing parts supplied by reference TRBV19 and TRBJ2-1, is DGGITQSPKYLFRKEGQNVTLSCEQNLNHDAMYWYRQDPGQGLRLIYYSQIVNDFQKGDIAEGYSVSREKKESFPLTVTSAQKNPTAFYLCASSIRVAGDEQFFGPGTRLTVL.